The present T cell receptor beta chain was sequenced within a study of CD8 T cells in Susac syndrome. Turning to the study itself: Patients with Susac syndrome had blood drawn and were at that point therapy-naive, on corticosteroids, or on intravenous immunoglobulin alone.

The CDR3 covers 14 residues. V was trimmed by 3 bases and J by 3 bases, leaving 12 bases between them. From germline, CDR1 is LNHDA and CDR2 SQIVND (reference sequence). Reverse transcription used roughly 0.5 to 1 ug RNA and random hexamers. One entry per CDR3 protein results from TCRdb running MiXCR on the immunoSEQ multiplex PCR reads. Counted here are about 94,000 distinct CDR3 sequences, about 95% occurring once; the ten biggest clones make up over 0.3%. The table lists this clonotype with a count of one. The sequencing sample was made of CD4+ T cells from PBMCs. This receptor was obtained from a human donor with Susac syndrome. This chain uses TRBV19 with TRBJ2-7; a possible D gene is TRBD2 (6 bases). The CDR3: CASSIHSGGYEQYF. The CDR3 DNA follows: TGTGCCAGTAGTATCCATTCCGGGGGCTACGAGCAGTACTTC.